These 7 T cell receptor beta chains originate from one sample sequenced in a study of T cells after yellow fever vaccination. MiXCR was run by TCRdb on the 5' RACE reads, yielding one entry per CDR3 protein. Of a few hundred thousand distinct CDR3 sequences in the sample, about 6% were seen once. The sequencing used PBMCs, collected 5 days after the yellow fever booster vaccination. The receptors were gathered from a man younger than 45 who received the YFV17D yellow fever vaccine.

This clonotype has more than one count but fewer than ten. The chain employs TRBV4-3 and TRBJ1-2; 8 bases are shared with TRBD1. Germline CDR1 reads LGHNA; CDR2 reads YSLEER. CDR3 size: 15 residues. The trim removed 1 base at V and 6 bases at J, leaving 7 bases unmatched. The CDR3 DNA reads as TGCGCCAGCAGCCAAGGCTTGACAGGGGATAATGGCTACACCTTC. Translating gives CASSQGLTGDNGYTF.

This clonotype was observed many times. V usage is TRBV7-9 and J usage is TRBJ2-7, with 7 nucleotides matching TRBD1. This CDR3 is 14 amino acids long. After removal of 5 bases from V and 2 bases from J, the junction contained 6 bases not matched to a gene. Per the germline V gene, CDR1 is SEHNR and CDR2 is FQNEAQ (reference sequence). The CDR3, as DNA: TGTGCCAGCAGCCACGACGGGACAGCCTACGAGCAGTACTTC. Translating it yields CASSHDGTAYEQYF. The full variable domain, completed using reference TRBV7-9 and TRBJ2-7, is DTGVSQNPRHKITKRGQNVTFRCDPISEHNRLYWYRQTLGQGPEFLTYFQNEAQLEKSRLLSDRFSAERPKGSFSTLEIQRTEQGDSAMYLCASSHDGTAYEQYFGPGTRLTVT.

This clonotype was seen only a few times. This chain uses TRBV5-4 with TRBJ2-7, with D unclear. The V end was cut by 4 bases, the J end by 0 bases, with 11 bases between. The CDR3 runs to 14 residues. The V gene's germline CDR1 is SGHNT and CDR2 YYREEE (reference sequence). The CDR3 protein is CASSQTRSSYEQYF. Here the CDR3 DNA reads TGTGCCAGCAGCCAGACCAGGAGCTCCTACGAGCAGTACTTC.

V usage is TRBV5-1 and J usage is TRBJ2-7; D assignment may be TRBD1 or TRBD2 (5 bases each). V was shortened by 8 bases and J by 1 base, with 16 bases between the two germline ends. Per germline, CDR1 SGHRS and CDR2 YFSETQ. The CDR3 consists of 14 residues. The CDR3 DNA follows: TGCGCCAGAACCCAGGGACGCCTATCCTACGAGCAGTACTTC. Translated: CARTQGRLSYEQYF.

The chain employs TRBV10-3 and TRBJ2-6, with D possibly being TRBD1 or TRBD2 (6 bases each). The CDR3 is 15 amino acids. Trimming stripped 8 bases from V and 4 bases from J, with 15 bases between. CDR1 and CDR2 (germline): ENHRY, SYGVKD. CDR3 in amino acids: CAIGGLNSGANVLTF. The CDR3 DNA is TGTGCCATCGGGGGGCTAAACTCAGGGGCCAACGTCCTGACTTTC.

A few counts support this clonotype. The genes are TRBV20-1 and TRBJ1-1, with a possible D match to TRBD1 (6 bases). CDR1 is DFQATT and CDR2 is SNEGSKA in the germline V gene (reference sequence). The CDR3 is made up of 13 amino acids. V lost 6 bases to trimming and J lost 6 bases, with 17 bases between them. The CDR3 sequence: CSAPQRGAAEAFF. The DNA of the CDR3 is TGCAGTGCCCCGCAGAGGGGGGCTGCTGAAGCTTTCTTT.

The rearrangement joins TRBV24-1 to TRBJ2-5, with 7 bases matching TRBD2. V was clipped by 9 bases and J by 3 bases; unmatched bases: 6. The V gene's germline CDR1 is KGHDR and CDR2 SFDVKD. This CDR3 region has 13 residues. CDR3 protein: CATSKAGEETQYF. In DNA form, the CDR3 reads TGTGCCACCTCCAAGGCGGGAGAAGAGACCCAGTACTTC.